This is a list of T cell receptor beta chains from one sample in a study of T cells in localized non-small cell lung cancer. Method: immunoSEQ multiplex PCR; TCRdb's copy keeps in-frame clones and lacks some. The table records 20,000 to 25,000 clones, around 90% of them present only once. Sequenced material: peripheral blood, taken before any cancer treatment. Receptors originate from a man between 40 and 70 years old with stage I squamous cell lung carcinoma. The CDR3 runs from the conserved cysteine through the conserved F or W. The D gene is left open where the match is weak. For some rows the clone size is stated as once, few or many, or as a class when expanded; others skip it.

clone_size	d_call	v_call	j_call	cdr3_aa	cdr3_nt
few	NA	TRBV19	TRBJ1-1	CASSIHRDSEAFF	TGTGCCAGTAGTATCCACAGGGACTCTGAAGCTTTCTTT
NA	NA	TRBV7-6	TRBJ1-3	CASSLAGGNTIYF	TGTGCCAGCAGCTTAGCAGGGGGAAACACCATATATTTT
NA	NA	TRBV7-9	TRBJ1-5	CASSLGPGFNQPQHF	TGTGCCAGCAGCTTAGGTCCCGGATTCAATCAGCCCCAGCATTTT
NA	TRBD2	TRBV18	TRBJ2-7	CASSPGLAGEGYEQYF	TGTGCCAGCTCACCGGGACTAGCGGGGGAGGGCTACGAGCAGTACTTC
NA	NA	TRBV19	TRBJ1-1	CASSDFTEAFF	TGTGCCAGTAGCGATTTCACTGAAGCTTTCTTT
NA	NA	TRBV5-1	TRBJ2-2	CASSLDSWTTGELFF	TGCGCCAGCAGCTTGGACAGCTGGACCACCGGGGAGCTGTTTTTT
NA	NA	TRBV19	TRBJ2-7	CASSIMSGASYEQYF	TGTGCCAGTAGTATTATGTCAGGGGCCTCCTACGAGCAGTACTTC
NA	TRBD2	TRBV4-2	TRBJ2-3	CASSQGPAGEADTQYF	TGTGCCAGCAGCCAAGGCCCAGCGGGGGAGGCGGATACGCAGTATTTT
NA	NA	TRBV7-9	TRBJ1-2	CASSSLSRGYTF	TGTGCCAGCAGCTCCCTCTCTCGGGGCTACACCTTC
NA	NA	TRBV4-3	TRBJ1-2	CASSQDKPLLEGTYGYTF	TGCGCCAGCAGCCAAGATAAGCCCCTACTGGAAGGGACCTATGGCTACACCTTC
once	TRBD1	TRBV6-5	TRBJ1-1	CASSYSGGQGVKAFF	TGTGCCAGCAGTTACTCGGGGGGGCAGGGGGTCAAAGCTTTCTTT
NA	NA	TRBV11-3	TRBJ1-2	CASSLDPKKSYTF	TGTGCCAGCAGCTTAGATCCTAAGAAAAGCTACACCTTC
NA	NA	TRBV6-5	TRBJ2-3	CASSRDNTDTQYF	TGTGCCAGCAGCCGGGACAACACAGATACGCAGTATTTT
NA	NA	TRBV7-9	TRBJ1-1	CASQRGPGAFF	TGTGCCAGCCAAAGGGGCCCTGGGGCTTTCTTT
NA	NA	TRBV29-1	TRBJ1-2	CSVWEGGYTF	TGCAGCGTCTGGGAAGGGGGCTACACCTTC
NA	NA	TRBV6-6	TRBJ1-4	CASRKGPRSSEKLFF	TGTGCCAGCAGAAAGGGACCGCGATCGAGTGAAAAACTGTTTTTT
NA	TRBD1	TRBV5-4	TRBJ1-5	CASSSGTGGFGNQPQHF	TGTGCCAGCAGCTCCGGGACAGGGGGCTTTGGGAATCAGCCCCAGCATTTT
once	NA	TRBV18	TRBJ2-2	CASSPGQANTGELFF	TGTGCCAGCTCACCCGGCCAGGCGAACACCGGGGAGCTGTTTTTT
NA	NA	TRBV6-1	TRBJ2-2	CASSDLGIITGELFF	TGTGCCAGCAGTGATCTGGGAATAATTACCGGGGAGCTGTTTTTT
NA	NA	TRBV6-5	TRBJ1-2	CAVGQGANYGYTF	TGTGCCGTTGGTCAGGGTGCCAACTATGGCTACACCTTC
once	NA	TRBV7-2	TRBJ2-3	CASSLGYTQYF	TGTGCCAGCAGCTTGGGGTATACGCAGTATTTT
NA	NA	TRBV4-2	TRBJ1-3	CASSQELAGRGGNTIYF	TGTGCCAGCAGCCAAGAACTAGCCGGAAGGGGTGGAAACACCATATATTTT
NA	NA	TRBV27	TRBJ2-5	CASKGAETQYF	TGTGCCAGCAAAGGGGCAGAGACCCAGTACTTC
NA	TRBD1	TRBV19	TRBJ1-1	CASSIARGQGYTEAFF	TGTGCCAGTAGTATAGCCCGGGGACAGGGGTACACTGAAGCTTTCTTT
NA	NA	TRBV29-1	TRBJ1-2	CSVDTGPGYTF	TGCAGCGTTGACACAGGGCCAGGCTACACCTTC
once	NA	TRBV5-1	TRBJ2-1	CASSLDPGSSYNEQFF	TGCGCCAGCAGCTTGGATCCGGGGTCTTCCTACAATGAGCAGTTCTTC
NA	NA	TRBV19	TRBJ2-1	CASSRLPSYNEQFF	TGTGCCAGTAGTAGACTACCGAGTTACAATGAGCAGTTCTTC
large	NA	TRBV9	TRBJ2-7	CASSVVSEQYF	TGTGCCAGCAGCGTAGTTTCCGAGCAGTACTTC
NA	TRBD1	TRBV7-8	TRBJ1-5	CASSLEGASNQPQHF	TGTGCCAGCAGCTTAGAGGGGGCCTCAAATCAGCCCCAGCATTTT
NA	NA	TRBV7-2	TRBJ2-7	CASSLVTSQGLYEQYF	TGTGCCAGCAGCTTAGTCACCAGTCAGGGCCTTTACGAGCAGTACTTC
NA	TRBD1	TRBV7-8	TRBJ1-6	CASSTSRGPYNSPLHF	TGTGCCAGCAGCACCAGCAGGGGGCCCTATAATTCACCCCTCCACTTT
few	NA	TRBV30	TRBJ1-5	CAWSYGINQPQHF	TGTGCCTGGAGTTACGGGATCAATCAGCCCCAGCATTTT
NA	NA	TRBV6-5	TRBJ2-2	CATRRGGHGELFF	TGTGCCACCAGGCGGGGTGGGCACGGGGAGCTGTTTTTT
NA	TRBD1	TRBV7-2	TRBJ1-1	CASSLQGAKTEAFF	TGTGCCAGCAGCTTACAGGGGGCGAAGACTGAAGCTTTCTTT
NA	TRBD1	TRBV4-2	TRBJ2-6	CASSQPPGQGGSGANVLTF	TGTGCCAGCAGCCAACCTCCGGGACAGGGGGGGTCTGGGGCCAACGTCCTGACTTTC
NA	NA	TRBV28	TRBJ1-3	CASSFSGWNSGNTIYF	TGTGCCAGCAGTTTCAGCGGGTGGAACTCTGGAAACACCATATATTTT
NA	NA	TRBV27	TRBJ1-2	CASSPGRGVGFGGYTF	TGTGCCAGCAGTCCCGGGCGGGGGGTAGGGTTCGGTGGCTACACCTTC
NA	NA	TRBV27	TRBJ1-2	CASSALGSSYVYTF	TGTGCCAGCAGTGCCTTGGGTTCCAGCTATGTCTACACCTTC
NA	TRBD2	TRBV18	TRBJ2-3	CASSPPTSGGHSTDTQYF	TGTGCCAGCTCACCACCGACTAGCGGGGGGCACTCCACAGATACGCAGTATTTT
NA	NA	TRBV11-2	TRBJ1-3	CASSLEFGNTIYF	TGTGCCAGCAGCTTAGAGTTTGGAAACACCATATATTTT
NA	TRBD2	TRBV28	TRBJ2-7	CASRGVFDEQYF	TGTGCCAGCCGGGGGGTTTTTGACGAGCAGTACTTC
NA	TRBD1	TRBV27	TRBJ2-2	CASSSPGQVATGELFF	TGTGCCAGCAGTTCTCCGGGACAGGTCGCGACCGGGGAGCTGTTTTTT
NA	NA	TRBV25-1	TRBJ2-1	CASTGTVSSYNEQFF	TGTGCCAGCACAGGAACGGTAAGCTCCTACAATGAGCAGTTCTTC
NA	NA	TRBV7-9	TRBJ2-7	CASSPHYEQYF	TGTGCCAGCAGCCCCCACTACGAGCAGTACTTC
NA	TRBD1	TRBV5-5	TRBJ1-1	CASSLTGYQDTEAFF	TGTGCCAGCAGTTTGACAGGGTATCAGGACACTGAAGCTTTCTTT
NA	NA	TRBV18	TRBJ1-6	CASSPEEGQYSYNSPLHF	TGTGCCAGCTCCCCGGAGGAAGGACAGTACTCCTATAATTCACCCCTCCACTTT